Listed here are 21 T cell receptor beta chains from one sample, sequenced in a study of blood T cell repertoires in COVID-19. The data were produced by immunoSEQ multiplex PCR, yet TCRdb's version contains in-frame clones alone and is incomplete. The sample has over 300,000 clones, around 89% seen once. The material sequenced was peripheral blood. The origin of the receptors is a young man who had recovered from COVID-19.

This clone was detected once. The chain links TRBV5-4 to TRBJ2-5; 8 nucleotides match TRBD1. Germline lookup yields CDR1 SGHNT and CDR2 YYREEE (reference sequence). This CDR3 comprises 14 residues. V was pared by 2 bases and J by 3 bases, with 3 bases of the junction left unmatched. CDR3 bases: TGTGCCAGCAGCTTTCTGGACAGGGAAGAGACCCAGTACTTC. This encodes CASSFLDREETQYF.

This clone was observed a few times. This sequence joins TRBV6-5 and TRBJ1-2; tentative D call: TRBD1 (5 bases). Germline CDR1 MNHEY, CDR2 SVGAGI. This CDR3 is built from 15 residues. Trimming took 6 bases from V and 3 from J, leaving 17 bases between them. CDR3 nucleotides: TGTGCCAGCAGAGACCCCCGGGGGAGCTACTATGGCTACACCTTC. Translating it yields CASRDPRGSYYGYTF.

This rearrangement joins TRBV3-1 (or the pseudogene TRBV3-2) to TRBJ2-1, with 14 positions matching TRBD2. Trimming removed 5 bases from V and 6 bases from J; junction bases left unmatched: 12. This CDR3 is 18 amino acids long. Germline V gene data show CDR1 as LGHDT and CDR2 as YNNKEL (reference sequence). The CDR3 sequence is CASSAPPGLAGVVNEQFF. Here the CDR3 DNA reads TGTGCCAGCAGCGCCCCACCGGGACTAGCGGGAGTGGTCAATGAGCAGTTCTTC.

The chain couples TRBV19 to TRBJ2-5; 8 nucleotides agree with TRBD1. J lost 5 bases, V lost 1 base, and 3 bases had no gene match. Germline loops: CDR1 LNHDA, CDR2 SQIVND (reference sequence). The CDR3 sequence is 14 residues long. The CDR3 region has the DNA TGTGCCAGTAGTATAGTTACAGGGGGGGAGACCCAGTACTTC. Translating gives CASSIVTGGETQYF.

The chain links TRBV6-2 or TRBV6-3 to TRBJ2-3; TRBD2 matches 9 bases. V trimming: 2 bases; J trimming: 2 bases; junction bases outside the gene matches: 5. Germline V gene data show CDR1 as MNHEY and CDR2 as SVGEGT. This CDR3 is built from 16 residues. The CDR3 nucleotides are TGTGCCAGCAGTTACGATCTAGCGGGGTACACAGATACGCAGTATTTT. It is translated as CASSYDLAGYTDTQYF.

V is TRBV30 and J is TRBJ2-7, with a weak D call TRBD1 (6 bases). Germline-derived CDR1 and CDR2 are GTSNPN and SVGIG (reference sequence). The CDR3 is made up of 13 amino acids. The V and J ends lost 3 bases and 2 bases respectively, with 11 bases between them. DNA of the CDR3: TGTGCCTGGAGCCCGGGACAACCCTACGAGCAGTACTTC. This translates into CAWSPGQPYEQYF.

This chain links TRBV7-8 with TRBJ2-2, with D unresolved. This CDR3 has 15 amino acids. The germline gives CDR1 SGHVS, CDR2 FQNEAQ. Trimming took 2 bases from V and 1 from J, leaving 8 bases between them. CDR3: CASSLSTVNTGELFF. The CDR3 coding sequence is TGTGCCAGCAGCTTAAGTACGGTGAACACCGGGGAGCTGTTTTTT. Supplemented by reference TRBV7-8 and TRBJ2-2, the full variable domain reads GAGVSQSPRYKVAKRGQDVALRCDPISGHVSLFWYQQALGQGPEFLTYFQNEAQLDKSGLPSDRFFAERPEGSVSTLKIQRTQQEDSAVYLCASSLSTVNTGELFFGEGSRLTVL.

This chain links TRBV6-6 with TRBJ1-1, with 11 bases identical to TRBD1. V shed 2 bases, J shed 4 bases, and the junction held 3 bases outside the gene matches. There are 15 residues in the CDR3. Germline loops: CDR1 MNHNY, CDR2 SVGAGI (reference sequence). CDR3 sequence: CASSYEGTGGTEAFF. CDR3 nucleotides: TGTGCCAGCAGTTACGAGGGGACAGGGGGCACTGAAGCTTTCTTT.

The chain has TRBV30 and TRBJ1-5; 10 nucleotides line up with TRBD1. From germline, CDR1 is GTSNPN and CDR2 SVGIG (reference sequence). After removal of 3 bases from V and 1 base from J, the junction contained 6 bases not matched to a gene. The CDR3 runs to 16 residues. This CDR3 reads CAWRTGGYLSNQPQHF. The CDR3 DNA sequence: TGTGCCTGGAGGACAGGGGGCTATTTGAGCAATCAGCCCCAGCATTTT.

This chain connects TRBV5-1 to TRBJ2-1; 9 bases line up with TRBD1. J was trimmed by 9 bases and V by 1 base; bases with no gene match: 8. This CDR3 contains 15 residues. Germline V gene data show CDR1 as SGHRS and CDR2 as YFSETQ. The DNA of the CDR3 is TGCGCCAGCAGCTTGACAGGGGGCCACCCTACTGAGCAGTTCTTC. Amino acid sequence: CASSLTGGHPTEQFF. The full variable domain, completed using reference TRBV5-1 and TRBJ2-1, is KAGVTQTPRYLIKTRGQQVTLSCSPISGHRSVSWYQQTPGQGLQFLFEYFSETQRNKGNFPGRFSGRQFSNSRSEMNVSTLELGDSALYLCASSLTGGHPTEQFFGPGTRLTVL.

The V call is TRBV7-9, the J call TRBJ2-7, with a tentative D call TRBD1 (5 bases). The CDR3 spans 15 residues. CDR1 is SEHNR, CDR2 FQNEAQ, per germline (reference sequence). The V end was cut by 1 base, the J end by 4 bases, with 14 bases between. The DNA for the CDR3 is TGTGCCAGCAGCTTAGGACTGGGGCTAGGTTACGAGCAGTACTTC. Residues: CASSLGLGLGYEQYF.

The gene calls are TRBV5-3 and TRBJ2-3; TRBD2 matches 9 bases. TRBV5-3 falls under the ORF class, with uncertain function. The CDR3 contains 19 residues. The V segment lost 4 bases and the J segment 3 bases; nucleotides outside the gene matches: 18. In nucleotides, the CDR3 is TGTGCCAGAAGCCCGGACGTGGCTAGCGGGATGAGCAAAACAGATACGCAGTATTTT. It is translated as CARSPDVASGMSKTDTQYF.

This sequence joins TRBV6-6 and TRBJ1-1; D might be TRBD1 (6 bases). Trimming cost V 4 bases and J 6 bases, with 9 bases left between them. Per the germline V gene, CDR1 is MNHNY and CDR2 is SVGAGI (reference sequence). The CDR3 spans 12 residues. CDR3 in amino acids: CASSLQGAEAFF. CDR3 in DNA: TGTGCCAGCAGTTTACAGGGTGCTGAAGCTTTCTTT.

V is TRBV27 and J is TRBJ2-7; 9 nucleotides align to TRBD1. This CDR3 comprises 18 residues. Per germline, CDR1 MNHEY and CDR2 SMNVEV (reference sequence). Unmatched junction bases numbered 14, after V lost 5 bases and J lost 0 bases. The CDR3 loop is CASSPPPGQGPLSYEQYF. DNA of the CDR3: TGTGCCAGCAGTCCCCCCCCGGGACAGGGCCCCCTCTCCTACGAGCAGTACTTC.

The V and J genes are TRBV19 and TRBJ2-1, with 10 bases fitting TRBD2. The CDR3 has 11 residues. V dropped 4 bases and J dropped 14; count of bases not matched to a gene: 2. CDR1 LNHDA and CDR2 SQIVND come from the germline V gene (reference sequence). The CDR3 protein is CASSTGTSEFF. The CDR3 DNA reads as TGTGCCAGTAGTACCGGGACTAGCGAGTTCTTC.

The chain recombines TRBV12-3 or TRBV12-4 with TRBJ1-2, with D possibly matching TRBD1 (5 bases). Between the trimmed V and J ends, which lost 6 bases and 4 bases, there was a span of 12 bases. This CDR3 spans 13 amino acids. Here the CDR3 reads CASSPGRIYGYTF. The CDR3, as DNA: TGTGCCAGCAGCCCAGGGAGGATCTATGGCTACACCTTC.

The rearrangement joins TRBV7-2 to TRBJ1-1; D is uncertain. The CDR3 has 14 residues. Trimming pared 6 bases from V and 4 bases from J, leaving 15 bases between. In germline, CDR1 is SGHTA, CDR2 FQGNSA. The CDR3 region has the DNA TGTGCCAGCAGTCCATACAATCTAGGCACTGAAGCTTTCTTT. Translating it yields CASSPYNLGTEAFF.

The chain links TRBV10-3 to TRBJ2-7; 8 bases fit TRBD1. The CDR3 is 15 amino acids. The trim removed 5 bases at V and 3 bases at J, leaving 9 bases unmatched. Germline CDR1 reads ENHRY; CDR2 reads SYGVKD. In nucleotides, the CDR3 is TGTGCCATCAGTTATCAGGGGGCCGGGGTCTACGAGCAGTACTTC. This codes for CAISYQGAGVYEQYF.

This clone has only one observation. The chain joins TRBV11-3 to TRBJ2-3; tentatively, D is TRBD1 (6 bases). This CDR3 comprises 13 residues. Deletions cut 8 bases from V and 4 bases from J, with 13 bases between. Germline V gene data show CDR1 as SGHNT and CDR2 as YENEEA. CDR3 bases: TGTGCCAGCGGAAACAGGGATGCAGATACGCAGTATTTT. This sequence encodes CASGNRDADTQYF.

CDR3 region: CAITSYSGGEVGYTF. The CDR3 DNA is TGTGCCATCACATCTTATTCAGGGGGCGAGGTCGGCTACACCTTC. The rearrangement joins TRBV10-3 to TRBJ1-2; 8 bases map to TRBD1. This CDR3 is 15 amino acids long. V was pared by 7 bases and J by 8 bases, with 15 bases of the junction left unmatched. The V gene's germline CDR1 is ENHRY and CDR2 SYGVKD.

CDR3 amino acids: CASRVSGGTSNYGYTF. CDR3 nucleotides: TGTGCCAGTAGGGTTTCGGGGGGCACAAGTAACTATGGCTACACCTTC. The gene calls are TRBV19 and TRBJ1-2; D is perhaps TRBD1 (6 bases). With 6 bases removed from V and 1 base from J, the gap between germline ends came to 18 bases. CDR1 is LNHDA, CDR2 SQIVND, per germline (reference sequence). The CDR3 sequence is 16 residues long.